Below, one T cell receptor beta chain is given with its context. Its antigen is not known. These data are taken from a study of graft-versus-host responses after intestinal transplantation. Turning to the study itself: Tacrolimus and steroids were given for around three years to all recipients after anti-thymocyte globulin induction.

The CDR3 contains 16 residues. Germline V gene data show CDR1 as SGHTA and CDR2 as FQGTGA. The trim removed 6 bases at V and 5 bases at J, leaving 9 bases unmatched. The study's findings and limits: GvH clones surfaced in recipient marrow, some emerging earlier in ileum or blood.

Investigators treated the graft tissue so that it released intraepithelial and lamina propria lymphocytes. TCRdb keeps only in-frame clones here, not all; method: immunoSEQ multiplex PCR. The repertoire includes 60,000 to 75,000 clones, 89% of them detected once, and around 1.8% sits in the top ten. The source material was ileum tissue, sampled less than 400 days after transplant. This TCR derives from a human patient who received an intestinal transplant, so some T cells may come from the graft donor. This rearrangement joins TRBV7-3 to TRBJ2-2; TRBD2 matches at 10 bases. CDR3 sequence reads: CASSSAGGPGTGELFF. The CDR3 DNA reads as TGTGCCAGCAGTTCAGCGGGAGGGCCGGGGACCGGGGAGCTGTTTTTT.